This TCR beta chain was documented in a study of cytomegalovirus exposure and HLA in healthy donors. The V segment lost 3 bases and the J segment 5 bases; nucleotides outside the gene matches: 8. The germline V gene encodes CDR1 SGDLS and CDR2 YYNGEE. The length of the CDR3 is 15 residues. Findings of the study overall: An analysis was carried out at a later point. It showed that HLA-associated TCR beta chains were more clonally expanded than equally common non-associated chains. Some public TCRs appeared in many individuals, while most sequences were rare.

As for this clone: The antigen remains unidentified.

The PCR ran on 60 Vbeta and 13 Jbeta primers. Profiling relied on immunoSEQ multiplex PCR, and the TCRdb table lists in-frame clones only, not all of them. The sample lists some 240,000 clones, almost 80% occurring once. The source of this sequence is a male donor in good health and CMV-seronegative. Sequenced: PBMCs. J is TRBJ2-7 and V is TRBV9; the match to TRBD2 covers 10 bases. The CDR3 sequence: CASSEGEAGGHEQYF. CDR3 coding DNA: TGTGCCAGCAGCGAGGGGGAAGCGGGAGGGCACGAGCAGTACTTC.